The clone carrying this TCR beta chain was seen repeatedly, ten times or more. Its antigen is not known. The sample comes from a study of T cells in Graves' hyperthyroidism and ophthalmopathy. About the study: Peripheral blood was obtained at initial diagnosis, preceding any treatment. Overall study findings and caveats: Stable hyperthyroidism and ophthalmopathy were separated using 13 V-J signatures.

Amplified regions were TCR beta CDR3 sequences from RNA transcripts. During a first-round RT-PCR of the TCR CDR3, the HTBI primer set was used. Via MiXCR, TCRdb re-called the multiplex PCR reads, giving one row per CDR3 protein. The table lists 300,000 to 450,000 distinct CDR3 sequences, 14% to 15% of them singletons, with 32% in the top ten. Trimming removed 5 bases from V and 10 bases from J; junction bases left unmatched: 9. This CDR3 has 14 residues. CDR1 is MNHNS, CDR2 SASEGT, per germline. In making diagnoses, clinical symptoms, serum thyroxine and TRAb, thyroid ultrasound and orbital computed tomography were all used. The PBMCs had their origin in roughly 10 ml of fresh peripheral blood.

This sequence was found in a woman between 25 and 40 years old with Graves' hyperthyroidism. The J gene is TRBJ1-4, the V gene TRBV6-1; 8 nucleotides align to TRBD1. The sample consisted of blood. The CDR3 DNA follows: TGTGCCAGCAGTAACCCGCCGGACAGGGCAAAACTGTTTTTT. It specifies CASSNPPDRAKLFF.